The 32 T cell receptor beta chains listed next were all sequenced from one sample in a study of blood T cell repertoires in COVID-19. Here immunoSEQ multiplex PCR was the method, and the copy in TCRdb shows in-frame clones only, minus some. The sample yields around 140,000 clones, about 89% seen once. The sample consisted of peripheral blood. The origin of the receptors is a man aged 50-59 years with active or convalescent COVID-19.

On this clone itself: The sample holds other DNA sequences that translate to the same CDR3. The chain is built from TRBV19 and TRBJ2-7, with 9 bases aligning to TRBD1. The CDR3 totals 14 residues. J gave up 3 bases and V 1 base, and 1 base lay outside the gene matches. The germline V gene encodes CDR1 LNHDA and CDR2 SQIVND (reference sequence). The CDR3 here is CASSIGTGVYEQYF. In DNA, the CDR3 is TGTGCCAGTAGTATAGGGACAGGGGTCTACGAGCAGTACTTC.

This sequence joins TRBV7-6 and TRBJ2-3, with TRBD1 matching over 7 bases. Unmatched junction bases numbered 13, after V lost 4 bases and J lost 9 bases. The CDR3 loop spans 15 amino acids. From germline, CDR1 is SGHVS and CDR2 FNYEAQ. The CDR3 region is CASSSKGTDFGTQYF. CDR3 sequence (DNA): TGTGCCAGCAGCTCTAAAGGGACAGACTTCGGGACGCAGTATTTT.

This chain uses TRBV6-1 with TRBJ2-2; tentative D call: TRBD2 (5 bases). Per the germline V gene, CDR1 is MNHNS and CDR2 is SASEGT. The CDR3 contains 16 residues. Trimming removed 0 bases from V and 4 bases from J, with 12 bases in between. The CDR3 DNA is TGTGCCAGCAGTGAAGCCCGGACCAGCGGCACCGGGGAGCTGTTTTTT. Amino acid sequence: CASSEARTSGTGELFF.

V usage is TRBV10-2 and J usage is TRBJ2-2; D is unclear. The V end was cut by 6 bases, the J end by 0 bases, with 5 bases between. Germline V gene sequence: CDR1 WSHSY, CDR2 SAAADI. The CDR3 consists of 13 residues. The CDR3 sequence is CASRQTNTGELFF. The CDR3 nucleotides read TGCGCCAGCAGGCAGACGAACACCGGGGAGCTGTTTTTT.

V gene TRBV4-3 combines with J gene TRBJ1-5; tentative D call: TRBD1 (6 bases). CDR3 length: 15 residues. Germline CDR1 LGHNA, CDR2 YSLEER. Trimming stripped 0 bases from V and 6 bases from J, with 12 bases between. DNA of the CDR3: TGCGCCAGCAGCCAAGATACAGGGATGGCTCAGCCCCAGCATTTT. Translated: CASSQDTGMAQPQHF.

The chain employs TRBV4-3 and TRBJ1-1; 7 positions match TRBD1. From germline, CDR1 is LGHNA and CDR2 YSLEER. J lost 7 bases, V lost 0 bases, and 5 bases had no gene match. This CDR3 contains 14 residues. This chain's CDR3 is CASSQDRRDSEAFF. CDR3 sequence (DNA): TGCGCCAGCAGCCAAGATAGAAGGGACAGTGAAGCTTTCTTT.

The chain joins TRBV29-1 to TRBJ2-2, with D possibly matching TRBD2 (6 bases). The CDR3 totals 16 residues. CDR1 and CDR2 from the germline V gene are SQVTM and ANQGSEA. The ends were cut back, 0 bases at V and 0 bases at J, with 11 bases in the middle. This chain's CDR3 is CSVEDLREANTGELFF. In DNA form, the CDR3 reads TGCAGCGTTGAAGATCTGAGGGAGGCGAACACCGGGGAGCTGTTTTTT.

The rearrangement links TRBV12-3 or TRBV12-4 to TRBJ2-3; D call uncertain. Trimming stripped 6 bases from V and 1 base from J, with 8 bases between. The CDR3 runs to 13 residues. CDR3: CASRFSGTDTQYF. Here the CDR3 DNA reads TGTGCCAGCAGGTTCTCCGGCACAGATACGCAGTATTTT.

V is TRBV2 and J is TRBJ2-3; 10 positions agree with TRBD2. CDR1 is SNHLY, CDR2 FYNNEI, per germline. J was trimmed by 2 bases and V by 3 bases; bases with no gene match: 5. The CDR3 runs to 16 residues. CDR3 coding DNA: TGTGCCAGCAGTGATTTTCTAGCGGGGGACACAGATACGCAGTATTTT. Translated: CASSDFLAGDTDTQYF.

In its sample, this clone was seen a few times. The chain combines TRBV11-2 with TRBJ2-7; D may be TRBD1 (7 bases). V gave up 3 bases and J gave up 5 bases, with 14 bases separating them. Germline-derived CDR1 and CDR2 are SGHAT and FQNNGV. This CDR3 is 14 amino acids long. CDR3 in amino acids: CASSFPTGRNEQYF. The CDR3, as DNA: TGTGCCAGCAGCTTCCCGACAGGGAGGAACGAGCAGTACTTC.

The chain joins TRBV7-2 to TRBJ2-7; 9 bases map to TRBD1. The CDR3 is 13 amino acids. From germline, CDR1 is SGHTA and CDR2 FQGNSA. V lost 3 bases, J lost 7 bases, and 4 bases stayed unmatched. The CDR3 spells CASSLGQGLEQYF. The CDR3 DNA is TGTGCCAGCAGCTTGGGACAGGGCCTTGAGCAGTACTTC.

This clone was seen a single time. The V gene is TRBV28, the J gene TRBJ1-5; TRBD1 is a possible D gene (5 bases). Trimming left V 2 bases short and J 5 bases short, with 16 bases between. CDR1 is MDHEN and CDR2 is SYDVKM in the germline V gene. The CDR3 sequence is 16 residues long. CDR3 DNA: TGTGCCAGCAGTTTACCAGGAGGGGTGGTGGATCAGCCCCAGCATTTT. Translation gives CASSLPGGVVDQPQHF.

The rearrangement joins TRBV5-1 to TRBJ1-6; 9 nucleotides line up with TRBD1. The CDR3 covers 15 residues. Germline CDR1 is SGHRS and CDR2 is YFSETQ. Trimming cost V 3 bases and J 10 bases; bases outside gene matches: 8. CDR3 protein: CASSWEQGADSPLHF. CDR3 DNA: TGCGCCAGCAGCTGGGAACAGGGGGCGGACTCACCCCTCCACTTT.

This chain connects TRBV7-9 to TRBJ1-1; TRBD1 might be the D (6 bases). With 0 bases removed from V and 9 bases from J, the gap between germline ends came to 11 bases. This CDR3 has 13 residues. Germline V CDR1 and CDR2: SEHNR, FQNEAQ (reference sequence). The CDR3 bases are TGTGCCAGCAGCTTAGCGGGGGCGGATAAAGCTTTCTTT. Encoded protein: CASSLAGADKAFF.

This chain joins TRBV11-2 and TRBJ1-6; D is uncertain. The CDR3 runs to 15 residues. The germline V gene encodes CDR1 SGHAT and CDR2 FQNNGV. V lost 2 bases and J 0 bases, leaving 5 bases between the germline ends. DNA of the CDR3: TGTGCCAGCAGCTTAATCGGCTCCTATAATTCACCCCTCCACTTT. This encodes CASSLIGSYNSPLHF.

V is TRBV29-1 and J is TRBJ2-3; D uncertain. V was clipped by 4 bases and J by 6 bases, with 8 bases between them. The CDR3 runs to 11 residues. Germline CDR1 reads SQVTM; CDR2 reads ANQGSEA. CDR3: CSVGAPDTQYF. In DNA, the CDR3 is TGCAGCGTTGGAGCGCCCGATACGCAGTATTTT.

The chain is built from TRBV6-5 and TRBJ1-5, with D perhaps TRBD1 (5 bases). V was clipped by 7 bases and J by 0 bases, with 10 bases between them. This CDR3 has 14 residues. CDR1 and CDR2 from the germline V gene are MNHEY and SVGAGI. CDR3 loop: CASNSGNSNQPQHF. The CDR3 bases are TGTGCCAGCAATTCAGGGAATAGCAATCAGCCCCAGCATTTT.

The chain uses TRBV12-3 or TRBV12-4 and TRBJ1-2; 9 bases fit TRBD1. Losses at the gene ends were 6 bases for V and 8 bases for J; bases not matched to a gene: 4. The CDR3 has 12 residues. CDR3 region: CASRRGQGGYTF. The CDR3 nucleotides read TGTGCCAGCAGAAGGGGACAGGGAGGCTACACCTTC.

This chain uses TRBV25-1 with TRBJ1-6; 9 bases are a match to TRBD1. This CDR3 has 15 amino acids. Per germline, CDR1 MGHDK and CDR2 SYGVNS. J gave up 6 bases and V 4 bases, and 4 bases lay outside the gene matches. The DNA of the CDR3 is TGTGCCAGCAGTGGACAGGGGGGACCTAATTCACCCCTCCACTTT. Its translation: CASSGQGGPNSPLHF.

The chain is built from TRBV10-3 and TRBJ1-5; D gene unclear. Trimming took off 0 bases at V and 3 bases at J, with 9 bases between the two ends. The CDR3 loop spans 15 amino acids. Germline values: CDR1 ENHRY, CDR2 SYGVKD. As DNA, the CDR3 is TGTGCCATCAGTGAGTCTCGCCAGGACAATCAGCCCCAGCATTTT. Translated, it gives CAISESRQDNQPQHF.

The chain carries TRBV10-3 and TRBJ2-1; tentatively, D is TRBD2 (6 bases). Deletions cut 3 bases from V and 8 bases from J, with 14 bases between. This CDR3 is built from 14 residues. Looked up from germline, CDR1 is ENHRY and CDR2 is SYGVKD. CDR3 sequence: CAISDFGRADEQFF. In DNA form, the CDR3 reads TGTGCCATCAGTGACTTCGGGAGAGCCGATGAGCAGTTCTTC.

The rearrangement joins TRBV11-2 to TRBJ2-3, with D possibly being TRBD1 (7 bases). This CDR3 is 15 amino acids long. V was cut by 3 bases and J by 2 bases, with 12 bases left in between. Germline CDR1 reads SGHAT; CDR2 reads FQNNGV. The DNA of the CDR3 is TGTGCCAGCAGCTTCCAGGGGGGATACACAGATACGCAGTATTTT. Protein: CASSFQGGYTDTQYF.

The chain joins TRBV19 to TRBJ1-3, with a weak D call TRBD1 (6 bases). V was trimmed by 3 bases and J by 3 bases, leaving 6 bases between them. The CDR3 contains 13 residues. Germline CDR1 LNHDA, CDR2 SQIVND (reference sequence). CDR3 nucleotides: TGTGCCAGTAGTATCAGGGGTGGAAACACCATATATTTT. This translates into CASSIRGGNTIYF.

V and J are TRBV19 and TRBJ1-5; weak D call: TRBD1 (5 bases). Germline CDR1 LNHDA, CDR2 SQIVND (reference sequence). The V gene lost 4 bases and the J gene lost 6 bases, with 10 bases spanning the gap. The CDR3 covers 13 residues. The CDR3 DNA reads TGTGCCAGTAGTAGAGAGGGGCGTCAGCCCCAGCATTTT. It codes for CASSREGRQPQHF.

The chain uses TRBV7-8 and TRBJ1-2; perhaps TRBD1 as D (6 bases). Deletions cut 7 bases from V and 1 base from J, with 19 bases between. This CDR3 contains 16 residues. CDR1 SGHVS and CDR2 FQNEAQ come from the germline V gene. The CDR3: CASTYDRLGVNYGYTF. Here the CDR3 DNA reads TGTGCCAGCACCTACGACAGGTTGGGAGTTAACTATGGCTACACCTTC.

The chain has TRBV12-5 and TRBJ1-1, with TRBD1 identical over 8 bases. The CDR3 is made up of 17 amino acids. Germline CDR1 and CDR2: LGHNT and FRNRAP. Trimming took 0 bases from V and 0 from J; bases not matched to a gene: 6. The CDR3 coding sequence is TGTGCTAGTGGTTTGGTAATGGACAGGGTAATGAACACTGAAGCTTTCTTT. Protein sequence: CASGLVMDRVMNTEAFF.

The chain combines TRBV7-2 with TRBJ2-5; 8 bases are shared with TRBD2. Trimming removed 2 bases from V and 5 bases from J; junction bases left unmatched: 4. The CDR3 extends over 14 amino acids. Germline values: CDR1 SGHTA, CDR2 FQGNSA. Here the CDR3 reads CASSLRRGGETQYF. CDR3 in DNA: TGTGCCAGCAGCTTACGACGGGGGGGGGAGACCCAGTACTTC.

DNA of the CDR3: TGTGCCAGCAGCGGCACCTCAGATACGCAGTATTTT. Translation: CASSGTSDTQYF. This chain links TRBV7-9 with TRBJ2-3; no reliable D call. Per germline, CDR1 SEHNR and CDR2 FQNEAQ (reference sequence). Trimming left V 5 bases short and J 4 bases short, with 7 bases between. The CDR3 contains 12 residues.

The CDR3 coding sequence is TGTGCCACCAGTGATCCCGTCACAGATACGCAGTATTTT. Its protein is CATSDPVTDTQYF. The chain combines TRBV24-1 with TRBJ2-3; D uncertain. Germline V lookup: CDR1 KGHDR, CDR2 SFDVKD. V lost 3 bases and J 2 bases, leaving 5 bases between the germline ends. The CDR3 has 13 amino acids.

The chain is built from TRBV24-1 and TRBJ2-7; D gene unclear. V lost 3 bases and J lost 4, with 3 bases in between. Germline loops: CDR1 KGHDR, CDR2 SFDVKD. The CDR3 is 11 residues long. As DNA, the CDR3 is TGTGCCACCAGTGATACTTACGAGCAGTACTTC. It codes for CATSDTYEQYF.

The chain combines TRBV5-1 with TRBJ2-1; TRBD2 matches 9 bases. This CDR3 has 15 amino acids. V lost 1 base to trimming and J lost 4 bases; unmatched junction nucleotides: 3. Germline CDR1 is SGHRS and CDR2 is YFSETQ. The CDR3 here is CASSLTSGFYNEQFF. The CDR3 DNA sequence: TGCGCCAGCAGCTTGACTAGCGGGTTTTACAATGAGCAGTTCTTC.

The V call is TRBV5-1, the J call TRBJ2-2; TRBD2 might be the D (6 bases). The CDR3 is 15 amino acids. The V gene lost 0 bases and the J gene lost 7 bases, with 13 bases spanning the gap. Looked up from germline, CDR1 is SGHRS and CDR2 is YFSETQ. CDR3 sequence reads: CASSLEDYVGGELFF. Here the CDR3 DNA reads TGCGCCAGCAGCTTGGAGGACTACGTGGGCGGGGAGCTGTTTTTT. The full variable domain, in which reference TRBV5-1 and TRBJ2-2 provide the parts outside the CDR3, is KAGVTQTPRYLIKTRGQQVTLSCSPISGHRSVSWYQQTPGQGLQFLFEYFSETQRNKGNFPGRFSGRQFSNSRSEMNVSTLELGDSALYLCASSLEDYVGGELFFGEGSRLTVL.